The source of this T cell receptor (beta chain) is a study of T-cell memory formation after mild COVID-19. Study context: Most TCR clusters belonged to a single donor. Study results and limitations: The pre-infection memory compartment contained some responding clones, suggesting cross-reactive memory joined. Later expanders leaned toward CD4+, whereas clones contracting from day 15 to 85 were balanced CD4/CD8.

Constant-segment-primed 5'RACE gave TCR alpha and TCR beta cDNA libraries with sample barcodes and UMIs. TCRdb recomputed calls from the 5' RACE reads with MiXCR, one row per CDR3 protein. The sample has some 40,000 distinct CDR3 sequences, under 7.5% seen once. Trimming pared 1 base from V and 5 bases from J, leaving 15 bases between. Germline CDR1 and CDR2: SGHRS and YFSETQ. The CDR3 consists of 15 residues. About this clonotype itself: The antigen remains undetermined.

The V call is TRBV5-1, the J call TRBJ2-5; maybe TRBD2 (7 bases). This sequence originates from a man between 18 and 35 years old who had mild COVID-19 (a few samples of this study predate the infection). Cell type and time point are not known. The source material was PBMCs or a T cell subset sorted from them (not recorded which). DNA of the CDR3: TGCGCCAGCAGCTTGTGGGGGGGGCCCGGCGAGACCCAGTACTTC. It encodes CASSLWGGPGETQYF.